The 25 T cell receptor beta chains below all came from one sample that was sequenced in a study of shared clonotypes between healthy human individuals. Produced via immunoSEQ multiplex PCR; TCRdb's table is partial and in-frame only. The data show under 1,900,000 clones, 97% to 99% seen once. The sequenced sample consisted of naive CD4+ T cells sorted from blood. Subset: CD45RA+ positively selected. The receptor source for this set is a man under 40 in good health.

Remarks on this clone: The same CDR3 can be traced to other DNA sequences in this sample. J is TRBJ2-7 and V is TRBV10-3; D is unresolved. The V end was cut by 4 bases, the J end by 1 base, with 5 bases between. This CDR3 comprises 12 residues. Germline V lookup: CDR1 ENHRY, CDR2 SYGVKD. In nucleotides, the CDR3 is TGTGCCATCAGTGTCGATTCCTACGAGCAGTACTTC. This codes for CAISVDSYEQYF.

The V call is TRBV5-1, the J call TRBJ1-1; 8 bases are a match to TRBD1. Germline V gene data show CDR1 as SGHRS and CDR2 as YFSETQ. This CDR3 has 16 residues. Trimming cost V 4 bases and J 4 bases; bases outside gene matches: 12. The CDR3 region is CASSPGRTGRFTEAFF. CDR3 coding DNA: TGCGCCAGCAGCCCGGGCCGGACAGGGAGGTTCACTGAAGCTTTCTTT.

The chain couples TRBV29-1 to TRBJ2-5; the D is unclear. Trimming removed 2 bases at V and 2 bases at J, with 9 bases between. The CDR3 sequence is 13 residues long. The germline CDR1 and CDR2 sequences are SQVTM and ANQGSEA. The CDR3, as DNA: TGCAGCGTTGAAAAACAGATACAAGAGACCCAGTACTTC. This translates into CSVEKQIQETQYF.

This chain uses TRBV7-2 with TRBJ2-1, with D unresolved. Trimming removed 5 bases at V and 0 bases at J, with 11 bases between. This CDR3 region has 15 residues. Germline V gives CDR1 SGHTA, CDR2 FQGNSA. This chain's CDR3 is CASSPIEASYNEQFF. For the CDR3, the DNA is TGTGCCAGCAGCCCCATCGAGGCCTCCTACAATGAGCAGTTCTTC.

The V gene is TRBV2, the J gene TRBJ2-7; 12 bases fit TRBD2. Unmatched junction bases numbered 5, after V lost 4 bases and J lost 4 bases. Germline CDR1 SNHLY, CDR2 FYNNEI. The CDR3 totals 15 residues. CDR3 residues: CASSGTSGNLYEQYF. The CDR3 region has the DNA TGTGCCAGCAGTGGGACTAGCGGGAACTTATACGAGCAGTACTTC.

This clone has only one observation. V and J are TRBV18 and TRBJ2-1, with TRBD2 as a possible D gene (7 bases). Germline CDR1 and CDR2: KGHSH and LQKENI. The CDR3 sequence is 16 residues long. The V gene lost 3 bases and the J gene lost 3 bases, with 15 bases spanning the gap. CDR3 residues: CASSPPREGDYNEQFF. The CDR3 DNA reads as TGTGCCAGCTCACCTCCGAGGGAGGGGGACTACAATGAGCAGTTCTTC.

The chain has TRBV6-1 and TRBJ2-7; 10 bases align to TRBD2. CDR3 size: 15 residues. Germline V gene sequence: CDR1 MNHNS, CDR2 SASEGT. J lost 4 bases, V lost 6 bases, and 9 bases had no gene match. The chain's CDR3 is CASRPRLAGLYEQYF. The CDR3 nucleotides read TGTGCCAGCAGACCCCGACTAGCGGGCCTTTACGAGCAGTACTTC.

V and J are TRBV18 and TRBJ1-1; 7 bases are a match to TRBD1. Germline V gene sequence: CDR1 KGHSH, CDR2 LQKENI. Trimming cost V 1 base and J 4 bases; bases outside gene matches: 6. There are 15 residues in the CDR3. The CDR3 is CASSPRDSRLTEAFF. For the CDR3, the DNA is TGTGCCAGCTCACCACGGGACAGTCGTCTCACTGAAGCTTTCTTT.

CDR3 residues: CASSLPMTRPYNEQFF. In nucleotides, the CDR3 is TGTGCCAGCAGCTTACCAATGACTAGGCCATACAATGAGCAGTTCTTC. The genes are TRBV7-9 and TRBJ2-1; a possible D gene is TRBD2 (6 bases). The CDR3 loop spans 16 amino acids. Germline V gene sequence: CDR1 SEHNR, CDR2 FQNEAQ (reference sequence). With 2 bases removed from V and 4 bases from J, the gap between germline ends came to 15 bases.

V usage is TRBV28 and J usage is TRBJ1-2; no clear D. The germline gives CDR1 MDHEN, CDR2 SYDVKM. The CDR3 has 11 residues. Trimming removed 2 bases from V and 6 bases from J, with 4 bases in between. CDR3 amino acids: CASSLGDGYTF. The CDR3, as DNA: TGTGCCAGCAGTTTAGGGGATGGCTACACCTTC.

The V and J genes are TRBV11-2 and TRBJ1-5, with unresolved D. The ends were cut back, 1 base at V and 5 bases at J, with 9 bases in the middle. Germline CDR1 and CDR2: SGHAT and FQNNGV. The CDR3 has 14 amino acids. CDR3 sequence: CASSLGGTDQPQHF. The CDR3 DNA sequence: TGTGCCAGCAGCTTAGGCGGCACCGATCAGCCCCAGCATTTT. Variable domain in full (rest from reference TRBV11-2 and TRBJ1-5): EAGVAQSPRYKIIEKRQSVAFWCNPISGHATLYWYQQILGQGPKLLIQFQNNGVVDDSQLPKDRFSAERLKGVDSTLKIQPAKLEDSAVYLCASSLGGTDQPQHFGDGTRLSIL.

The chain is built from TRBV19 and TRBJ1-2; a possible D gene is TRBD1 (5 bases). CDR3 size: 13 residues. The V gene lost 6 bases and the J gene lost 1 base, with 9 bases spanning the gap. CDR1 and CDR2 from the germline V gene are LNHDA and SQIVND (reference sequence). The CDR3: CASRGDFNYGYTF. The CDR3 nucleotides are TGTGCCAGTAGGGGGGACTTTAACTATGGCTACACCTTC.

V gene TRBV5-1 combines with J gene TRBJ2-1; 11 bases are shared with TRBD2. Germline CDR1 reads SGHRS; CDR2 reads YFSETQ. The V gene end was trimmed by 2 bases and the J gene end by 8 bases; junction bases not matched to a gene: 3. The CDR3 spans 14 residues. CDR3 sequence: CASSFTSGSDEQFF. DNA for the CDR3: TGCGCCAGCAGCTTCACTAGCGGGAGCGATGAGCAGTTCTTC.

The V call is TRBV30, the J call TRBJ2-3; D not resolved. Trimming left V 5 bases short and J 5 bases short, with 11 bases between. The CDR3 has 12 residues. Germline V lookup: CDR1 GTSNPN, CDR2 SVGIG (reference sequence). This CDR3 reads CAWGPLGDTQYF. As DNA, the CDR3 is TGTGCCTGGGGACCCCTCGGAGATACGCAGTATTTT.

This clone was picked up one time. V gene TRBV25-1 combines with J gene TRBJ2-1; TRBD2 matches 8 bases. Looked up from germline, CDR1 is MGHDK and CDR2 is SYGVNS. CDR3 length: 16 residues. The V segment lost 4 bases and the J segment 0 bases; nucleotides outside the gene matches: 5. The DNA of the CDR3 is TGTGCCAGCAGTGTCCGACTAGCGAGCTCCTACAATGAGCAGTTCTTC. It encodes CASSVRLASSYNEQFF.

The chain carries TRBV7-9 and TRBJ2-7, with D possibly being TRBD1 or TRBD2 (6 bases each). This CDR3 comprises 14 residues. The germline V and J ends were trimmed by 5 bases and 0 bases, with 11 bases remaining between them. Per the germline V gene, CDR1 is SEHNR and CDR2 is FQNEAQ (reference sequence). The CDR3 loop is CASSGGTYSYEQYF. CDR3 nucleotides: TGTGCCAGCAGCGGCGGGACATACTCCTACGAGCAGTACTTC.

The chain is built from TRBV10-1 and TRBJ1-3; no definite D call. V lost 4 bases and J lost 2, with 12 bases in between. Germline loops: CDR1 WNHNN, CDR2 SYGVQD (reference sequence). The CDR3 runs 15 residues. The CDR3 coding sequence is TGCGCCAGCAGTGCGCACGGAGGTCCTGGAAACACCATATATTTT. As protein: CASSAHGGPGNTIYF.

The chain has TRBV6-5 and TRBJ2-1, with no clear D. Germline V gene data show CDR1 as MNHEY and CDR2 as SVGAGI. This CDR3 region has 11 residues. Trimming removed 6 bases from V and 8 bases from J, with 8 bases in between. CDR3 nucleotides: TGTGCCAGCAGCGGTTATGATGAGCAGTTCTTC. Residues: CASSGYDEQFF.

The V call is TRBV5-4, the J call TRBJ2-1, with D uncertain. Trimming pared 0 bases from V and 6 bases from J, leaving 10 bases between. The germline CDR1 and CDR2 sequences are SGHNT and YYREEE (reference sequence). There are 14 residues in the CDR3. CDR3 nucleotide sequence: TGTGCCAGCAGCTTGGTCGCGTCTGGCAATGAGCAGTTCTTC. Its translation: CASSLVASGNEQFF.

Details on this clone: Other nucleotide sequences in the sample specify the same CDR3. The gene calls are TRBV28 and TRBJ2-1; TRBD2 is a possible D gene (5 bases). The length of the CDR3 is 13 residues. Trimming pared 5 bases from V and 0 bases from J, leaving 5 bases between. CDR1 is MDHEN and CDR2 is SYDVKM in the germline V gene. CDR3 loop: CASSRDSYNEQFF. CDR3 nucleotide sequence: TGTGCCAGCAGTCGGGACTCCTACAATGAGCAGTTCTTC.

The CDR3 sequence is CASSQDKGGNPTDTQYF. CDR3 sequence (DNA): TGCGCCAGCAGCCAAGATAAGGGCGGGAACCCCACAGATACGCAGTATTTT. V and J are TRBV4-1 and TRBJ2-3; D possibly corresponds to TRBD2 (6 bases). CDR1 and CDR2 from the germline V gene are MGHRA and YSYEKL. The CDR3 is 17 residues long. Trimming stripped 0 bases from V and 2 bases from J, with 15 bases between.

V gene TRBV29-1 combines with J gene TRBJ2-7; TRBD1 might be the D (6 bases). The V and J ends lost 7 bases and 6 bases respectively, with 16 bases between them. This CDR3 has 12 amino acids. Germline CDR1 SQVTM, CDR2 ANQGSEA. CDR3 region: CSAKEGGREQYF. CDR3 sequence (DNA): TGCAGCGCTAAAGAAGGGGGTCGCGAGCAGTACTTC.

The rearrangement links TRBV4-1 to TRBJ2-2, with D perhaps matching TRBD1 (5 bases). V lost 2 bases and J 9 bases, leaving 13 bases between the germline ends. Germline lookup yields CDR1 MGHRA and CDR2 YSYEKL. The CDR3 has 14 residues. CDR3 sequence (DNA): TGCGCCAGCAGCCAACCTACCCGGACAAGGGAGCTGTTTTTT. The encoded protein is CASSQPTRTRELFF.

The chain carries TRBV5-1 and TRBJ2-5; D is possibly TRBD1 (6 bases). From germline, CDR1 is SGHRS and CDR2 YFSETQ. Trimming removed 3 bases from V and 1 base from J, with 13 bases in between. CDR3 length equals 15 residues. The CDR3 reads CASSSGQKVQETQYF. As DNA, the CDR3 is TGCGCCAGCAGCTCCGGACAGAAAGTCCAAGAGACCCAGTACTTC.

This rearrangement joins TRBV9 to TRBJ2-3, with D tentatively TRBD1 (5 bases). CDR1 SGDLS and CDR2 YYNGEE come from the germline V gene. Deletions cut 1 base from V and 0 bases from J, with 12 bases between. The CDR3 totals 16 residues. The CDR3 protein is CASSVSPGPSTDTQYF. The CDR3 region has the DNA TGTGCCAGCAGCGTATCACCAGGGCCTAGCACAGATACGCAGTATTTT.